Presented here are 24 T cell receptor delta chains from one specimen sequenced in a study of gamma-delta T cells after stem cell transplantation. TCRdb re-called the RT-PCR reads with CATT. The data hold about 15,000 delta-chain clones, with roughly 9.1% observed a single time. Sequenced input: gamma-delta T cells. All receptors derive from a human donor. It is not recorded whose cells these are; they may come from a transplant donor.

This clone was recorded a few times. The TCRdb protein comes from a much larger clone and disagrees with this DNA's translation at residue 5, likely due to a read error; the protein given here is derived from the DNA. The J gene is TRDJ1, the V gene TRDV2; 10 bases agree with TRDD3. Germline loops: CDR1 GEAIGNYY, CDR2 EKD. V was clipped by 3 bases and J by 0 bases; unmatched bases: 15. The CDR3 is 19 residues long. The CDR3 DNA is TGTGCCTGTGACCCCGTTCCTACTACTGGGGGATTGTACACCGATAAACTCATCTTT. Its protein product is CACDPVPTTGGLYTDKLIF.

About this clone itself: A read error is the likely source, as a far larger clone sits one nucleotide away. The sample holds other DNA sequences that translate to the same CDR3. V gene TRDV1 combines with J gene TRDJ1, with 13 bases matching TRDD3. This CDR3 is built from 21 residues. CDR1 is TSWWSYY, CDR2 QGS, per germline. This chain's CDR3 is CALGEISYPLLLGDTLGKLIF. The CDR3 coding sequence is TGTGCTCTCGGGGAAATTTCCTACCCCCTCCTACTGGGGGATACGCTGGGTAAACTCATCTTT.

Worth noting for this clone: A far larger clone is a single base away, which makes a read error likely. The same CDR3 also results from other DNA sequences found in this sample. V gene TRDV2 combines with J gene TRDJ3, with 12 bases matching TRDD3. Per germline, CDR1 GEAIGNYY and CDR2 EKD. The CDR3 runs 20 residues. The CDR3 nucleotides read TGTGCCTGTGAACGAGTACTGGGGGATACAAGCTCCTGGGACACCCGACAAATGTTTTTC. Encoded protein: CACERVLGDTSSWDTRQMFF.

The chain links TRDV3 to TRDJ1; no firm D call. Germline CDR1 is TVYSNPD and CDR2 is GDNSRS (reference sequence). V dropped 2 bases and J dropped 1 base, with 20 bases sitting between them. The CDR3 extends over 16 amino acids. The CDR3 is CAFYTVVELSTDKLIF. The CDR3 DNA sequence: TGTGCCTTTTACACGGTTGTAGAACTGTCCACCGATAAACTCATCTTT. Complete variable domain (other parts from reference TRDV3 and TRDJ1): CDKVTQSSPDQTVASGSEVVLLCTYDTVYSNPDLFWYRIRPDYSFQFVFYGDNSRSEGADFTQGRFSVKHILTQKAFHLVISPVRTEDSATYYCAFYTVVELSTDKLIFGKGTRVTVEP.

Points on this clone: The protein TCRdb gives is from a much larger clone and does not agree with this DNA's translation at residue 14, likely a read error; the protein shown here comes from the DNA. The rearrangement links TRDV3 to TRDJ1; 9 bases are shared with TRDD3. Germline V gene sequence: CDR1 TVYSNPD, CDR2 GDNSRS (reference sequence). The CDR3 runs 19 residues. V gave up 1 base and J gave up 5 bases; unmatched junction bases: 23. For the CDR3, the DNA is TGTGCCTTTAATTTGTTGACGGGGCTGGGGGATGCCCGGGGGGATAAACTCATCTTT. Residues: CAFNLLTGLGDARGDKLIF.

Turning to this clone: The protein held in TCRdb is that of a much larger clone and does not match this DNA's translation at residues 8 and 17, likely because of a read error; the protein shown is translated from the DNA. The V call is TRDV2, the J call TRDJ1, with 9 bases identical to TRDD3. The CDR3 consists of 21 residues. The V gene's germline CDR1 is GEAIGNYY and CDR2 EKD. In nucleotides, the CDR3 is TGTGCCTGTGACACCGTTCAAAACAGTCTGGGGGATGAAACGTACACCGCTAAACTCATCTTT. It specifies CACDTVQNSLGDETYTAKLIF.

Regarding this clone: TCRdb's protein, taken from a much larger clone, differs from this DNA's translation at residue 17, likely owing to a read error; the protein displayed comes from the DNA. V and J are TRDV2 and TRDJ3; 12 bases fit TRDD3. Per germline, CDR1 GEAIGNYY and CDR2 EKD. This CDR3 is 19 amino acids long. The CDR3 here is CACDTAGGYASWDTRQVFF. In DNA form, the CDR3 reads TGTGCCTGTGACACCGCTGGGGGATACGCGTCCTGGGACACCCGACAGGTGTTTTTC.

Within the sample, this clone is medium-sized. A read error is the likely source, as a far larger clone sits one nucleotide away. The CDR3 spells CACDIVGDTRPYTDKLIF. CDR3 sequence (DNA): TGTGCCTGTGACATAGTGGGGGATACGCGACCTTACACCGATAAACTCATCTTT. The gene calls are TRDV2 and TRDJ1; the match to TRDD3 covers 11 bases. The CDR3 is 18 amino acids. CDR1 and CDR2 (germline): GEAIGNYY, EKD. V shed 2 bases and J 0 bases; nucleotides not matched to a gene: 10.

This clone came up a few times. The TCRdb record carries a much larger clone's protein, which differs from this DNA's translation at residue 10; a read error is the likely cause, and the protein listed here is the DNA translation. The V call is TRDV2, the J call TRDJ1; TRDD3 matches at 9 bases. Germline CDR1 GEAIGNYY, CDR2 EKD. The V and J ends lost 0 bases and 4 bases, in that order; junction bases with no gene match: 5. The CDR3 has 15 residues. The DNA of the CDR3 is TGTGCCTGTGACACCGTTGGGGGATATATCGATAAACTCATCTTT. Translation gives CACDTVGGYIDKLIF.

This clone has ten or more counts. A far larger clone differs by one base, so this is likely a read error. CDR3: CASGDSTPTGVVANTDKLIF. CDR3 DNA sequence: TGTGCCTCAGGGGACTCTACGCCGACTGGGGTGGTGGCCAACACCGATAAACTCATCTTT. The chain uses TRDV3 and TRDJ1; 7 bases are a match to TRDD3. V was pared by 4 bases and J by 0 bases, with 26 bases of the junction left unmatched. CDR1 and CDR2 from the germline V gene are TVYSNPD and GDNSRS (reference sequence). CDR3 size: 20 residues.

This clone was picked up a small number of times. The amino acid sequence in TCRdb belongs to a much larger clone and departs from this DNA's translation at residue 10, likely a sequencing read error; the sequence shown is translated from the DNA. V gene TRDV2 combines with J gene TRDJ1; 12 bases map to TRDD3. V lost 4 bases, J lost 2 bases, and 7 bases stayed unmatched. Looked up from germline, CDR1 is GEAIGNYY and CDR2 is EKD. The CDR3 sequence is 16 residues long. The CDR3 DNA reads TGTGCCTGTGAATTTCTGGGGGATACGCTTACCGATAAACTCATCTTT. Its protein product is CACEFLGDTLTDKLIF.

This clone was seen only a few times. This DNA's translation differs at residue 14 from TCRdb's protein, which comes from a much larger clone; a read error is likely, and the protein shown is translated from the DNA. The chain couples TRDV2 to TRDJ1; 9 bases are shared with TRDD3. Germline values: CDR1 GEAIGNYY, CDR2 EKD. CDR3 length: 17 amino acids. The CDR3 sequence is CACDLLGEETYTDELIF. In DNA form, the CDR3 reads TGTGCCTGTGACTTACTGGGGGAGGAGACCTACACCGATGAACTCATCTTT.

This clone was seen a handful of times. TCRdb records a much larger clone's protein for this DNA, with a difference at residue 13 that likely arises from a read error; the protein given is the translation of the DNA. V gene TRDV2 combines with J gene TRDJ1; 9 bases fit TRDD3. Looked up from germline, CDR1 is GEAIGNYY and CDR2 is EKD. The CDR3 is 21 residues long. The ends lost 1 base at V and 0 bases at J; junction bases unmatched: 20. This CDR3 is CACDTMVLGWGIFLYTDKLIF. The CDR3, as DNA: TGTGCCTGTGACACTATGGTTCTGGGCTGGGGGATTTTTCTGTACACCGATAAACTCATCTTT.

There are a few counts of this clone. A clone one base away is much larger, so this may be a read error. The identical CDR3 is also encoded by other nucleotide sequences in the sample. The chain recombines TRDV1 with TRDJ1, with 9 bases identical to TRDD3. Germline-derived CDR1 and CDR2 are TSWWSYY and QGS. This CDR3 comprises 26 residues. CDR3 amino acids: CALGAPAFYRGYDGRDGDPNTDKLIF. The CDR3 coding sequence is TGTGCCCTTGGGGCACCGGCCTTCTACAGGGGATACGACGGTCGGGATGGAGACCCTAACACCGATAAACTCATCTTT.

This clone has just a few counts. Just one base apart from a much larger clone, this may be a read error. Other DNA sequences within the sample encode an identical CDR3. DNA for the CDR3: TGTGCCTGTGACACCGTTGGGGGAGTCTCCGACAAACTCATCTTT. Its translation is CACDTVGGVSDKLIF. The chain employs TRDV2 and TRDJ1; TRDD3 aligns across 7 bases. The CDR3 is 15 amino acids. CDR1 and CDR2 (germline): GEAIGNYY, EKD.

In its sample, this clone was seen a few times. The protein TCRdb gives is from a much larger clone and does not agree with this DNA's translation at residue 12, likely a read error; the protein shown here comes from the DNA. The genes are TRDV1 and TRDJ1; 11 bases match TRDD3. Germline CDR1 and CDR2: TSWWSYY and QGS. Losses at the gene ends were 2 bases for V and 7 bases for J; bases not matched to a gene: 24. The CDR3 runs to 21 residues. The CDR3 coding sequence is TGTGCTCTTGGGGAAATTTCCTACCCCCTCCTAATGGGGGATACGCTGGGTAAACTCATCTTT. The encoded protein is CALGEISYPLLMGDTLGKLIF.

This clone was observed a single time. The V and J genes are TRDV2 and TRDJ1; D call uncertain. The germline V gene encodes CDR1 GEAIGNYY and CDR2 EKD. Between the trimmed V and J ends, which lost 2 bases and 0 bases, there was a span of 15 bases. The CDR3 covers 16 residues. Here the CDR3 DNA reads TGTGCCTGTGACAGAGAGGTGGATTCGTACACCGATAAACTCATCTTT. It yields the protein CACDREVDSYTDKLIF.

A word on this clone: TCRdb records a much larger clone's protein for this DNA, with a difference at residue 20 that likely arises from a read error; the protein given is the translation of the DNA. This rearrangement joins TRDV2 to TRDJ1, with TRDD3 matching 12 bases. The V gene's germline CDR1 is GEAIGNYY and CDR2 EKD. The CDR3 spans 22 residues. CDR3 in amino acids: CACDTVGTGGYTHSEYTDKPIF. The CDR3 nucleotides are TGTGCCTGTGACACGGTGGGAACTGGGGGATACACTCACTCAGAGTACACCGATAAACCCATCTTT.

This clone was observed a handful of times. Translating this DNA gives a protein that differs at residues 9 and 18 from the TCRdb one, which belongs to a much larger clone; a read error is likely, and the protein shown is this translation. This chain joins TRDV2 and TRDJ1; 7 bases line up with TRDD3. This CDR3 contains 21 residues. CDR1 is GEAIGNYY, CDR2 EKD, per germline. The DNA for the CDR3 is TGTGCCTGTGACACCGTCACTGGGGTATACAACGGGACTTCGTACACCGATCAACTCATCTTT. Translated, it gives CACDTVTGVYNGTSYTDQLIF.

This clone showed up just a few times. With only one base between it and a far larger clone, this is likely a read error. Different DNA sequences within this sample yield the same CDR3. CDR3 sequence reads: CACDTVTGGQTTYTDKLIF. The CDR3 nucleotides are TGTGCCTGTGACACTGTTACTGGGGGACAGACCACGTACACCGATAAACTCATCTTT. This chain connects TRDV2 to TRDJ1; the match to TRDD3 covers 9 bases. The CDR3 totals 19 residues. CDR1 and CDR2 (germline): GEAIGNYY, EKD. V shed 1 base and J 0 bases; nucleotides not matched to a gene: 14.

Only a few counts were recorded for this clone. It differs at one base from a far larger clone, so likely a read error. The same CDR3 arises from other DNA sequences in this sample as well. The CDR3 DNA reads TGTGCCTGTGACACCGTAGGGGACAGTATGGGCGATAAACTCATCTTT. Its protein is CACDTVGDSMGDKLIF. The chain links TRDV2 to TRDJ1; D may be TRDD3 (5 bases). The CDR3 has 16 residues. Looked up from germline, CDR1 is GEAIGNYY and CDR2 is EKD. Deletions cut 0 bases from V and 4 bases from J, with 17 bases between.

Details on this clone: This may stem from a read error, because a much larger clone lies one nucleotide away. The V gene is TRDV1, but the J gene lacks a call. Per germline, CDR1 TSWWSYY and CDR2 QGS. The CDR3 runs to 9 residues. The CDR3 DNA reads as TGTGCTGTTGGGGTCTTTCAATATTTC. Its translation is CAVGVFQYF.

This clone was found a few times. The translation of this DNA and the TCRdb protein of a much larger clone differ at residue 7, probably owing to a read error; the protein shown here is translated from the DNA. This sequence joins TRDV2 and TRDJ1; 10 bases align to TRDD3. The J segment lost 5 bases and the V segment lost 2 bases, leaving 13 bases of the junction unmatched. This CDR3 is built from 17 residues. Looked up from germline, CDR1 is GEAIGNYY and CDR2 is EKD. The CDR3 loop reads CACDILRGDTEEDKLIF. The CDR3 nucleotides read TGTGCCTGTGACATCTTACGGGGGGATACGGAGGAAGATAAACTCATCTTT.

This clone was counted many times. The V call is TRDV2, the J call TRDJ1; maybe TRDD3 (6 bases). V dropped 0 bases and J dropped 10 bases, with 17 bases sitting between them. The CDR3 totals 14 residues. Germline CDR1 reads GEAIGNYY; CDR2 reads EKD. CDR3 amino acids: CACDTVGIRGRLIF. DNA of the CDR3: TGTGCCTGTGACACCGTCGGGATAAGGGGAAGACTCATCTTT.